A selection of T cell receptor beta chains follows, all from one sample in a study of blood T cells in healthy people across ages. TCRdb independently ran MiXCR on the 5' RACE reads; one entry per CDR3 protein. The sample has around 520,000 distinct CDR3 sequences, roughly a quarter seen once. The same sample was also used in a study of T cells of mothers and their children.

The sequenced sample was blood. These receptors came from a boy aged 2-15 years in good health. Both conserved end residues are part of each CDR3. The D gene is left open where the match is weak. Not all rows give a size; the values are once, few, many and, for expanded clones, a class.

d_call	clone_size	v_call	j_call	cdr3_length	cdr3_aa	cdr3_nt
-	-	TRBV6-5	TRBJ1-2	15	CASRPGTAGLYGYTF	TGTGCCAGCAGGCCAGGGACGGCGGGCCTCTATGGCTACACCTTC
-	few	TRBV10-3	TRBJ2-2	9	CDRTGELFF	TGTGATAGGACAGGGGAGCTGTTTTTT
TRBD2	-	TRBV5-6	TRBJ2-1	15	CASSLYQRGDNEQFF	TGTGCCAGCAGCTTGTACCAGCGGGGGGACAATGAGCAGTTCTTC
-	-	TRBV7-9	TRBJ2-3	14	CASSFSEDPDTQYF	TGTGCCAGCAGCTTCTCAGAGGATCCAGATACGCAGTATTTT
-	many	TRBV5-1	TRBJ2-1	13	CASSLGRDNEQFF	TGTGCCAGCAGTTTAGGGCGGGACAATGAGCAGTTCTTC
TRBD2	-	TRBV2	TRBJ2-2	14	CASIRTSFPGELFF	TGTGCCAGCATTCGGACTAGCTTTCCCGGGGAGCTGTTTTTT
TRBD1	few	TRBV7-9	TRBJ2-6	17	CASSSIMTGAGANVLTF	TGTGCCAGCAGCTCCATAATGACAGGGGCTGGGGCCAACGTCCTGACTTTC
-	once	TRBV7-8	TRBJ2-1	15	CASSLAGGFHNEQFF	TGTGCCAGCAGCTTAGCTGGAGGGTTCCACAATGAGCAGTTCTTC
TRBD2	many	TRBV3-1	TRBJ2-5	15	CASSQVTSGKETQYF	TGTGCCAGCAGCCAAGTAACTAGCGGGAAAGAGACCCAGTACTTC
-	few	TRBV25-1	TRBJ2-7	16	CASSDNRANSADEQYF	TGTGCCAGCAGTGATAACAGGGCCAATTCAGCAGACGAGCAGTACTTC